This TCR beta chain was retrieved from a study of cytomegalovirus exposure and HLA in healthy donors. Study at large: There were approximately 400 genotyped donors. Of these, roughly 80% fell in the genetic ancestry cluster associated with self-reported Caucasian donors. Study-level results: TCR association rates varied by HLA locus in a later analysis, with DRB1 highest and HLA-C lowest.

Comment on this clone: Its specificity is not known.

The germline V gene has CDR1 SGHNT and CDR2 YENEEA. The CDR3 is made up of 15 amino acids. With V trimmed by 3 bases and J by 3 bases, 7 bases remained unmatched. The PCR used 60 Vbeta and 13 Jbeta primers. Using immunoSEQ multiplex PCR, the repertoire was profiled, and TCRdb retains in-frame clones only, with some absent. The sample includes 95,000 or so clones, approximately 81% of them seen just once. This sequence originates from a woman in her seventies in good health and CMV-seropositive. The genes are TRBV11-3 and TRBJ2-7; the match to TRBD2 covers 8 bases. Sequencing used PBMCs. The CDR3 loop is CASSFHRGGVYEQYF. The CDR3 DNA is TGTGCCAGCAGCTTCCACCGGGGGGGCGTCTACGAGCAGTACTTC. Based on the CDR3 plus reference TRBV11-3 and TRBJ2-7, the full variable domain is EAGVVQSPRYKIIEKKQPVAFWCNPISGHNTLYWYLQNLGQGPELLIRYENEEAVDDSQLPKDRFSAERLKGVDSTLKIQPAELGDSAVYLCASSFHRGGVYEQYFGPGTRLTVT.